This is a list of T cell receptor beta chains from one sample in a study of PD-L1 blockade in urothelial cancer. Here immunoSEQ multiplex PCR was the method, and the copy in TCRdb shows in-frame clones only, minus some. The table shows 100,000 to 150,000 clones, with roughly 83% occurring only once. The input for sequencing was PBMCs, taken around atezolizumab (anti-PD-L1) treatment. These receptor sequences come from a man in his fifties or sixties with urothelial cancer. The CDR3 runs from the conserved cysteine through the conserved F or W. A D gene is named only where the DNA matches it firmly. Only some rows state a clone size, as once, few, many or a class for expanded clones.

D gene,J gene,V gene,clone size,CDR3 DNA,CDR3 protein
TRBD1,TRBJ1-3,TRBV19,.,TGTGCCAGTAGTATCCTTTCCGGGACAGGCCCTGGAAACACCATATATTTT,CASSILSGTGPGNTIYF
TRBD2,TRBJ2-1,TRBV7-3,once,TGTGCCAGCAGCTCCTACACGGGACTAGCGGAAAGGCCCGGTGAGCAGTTCTTC,CASSSYTGLAERPGEQFF
TRBD1,TRBJ1-2,TRBV6-5,.,TGTGCCAGCAGACCGGACAGGGGGCTTTATGGCTACACCTTC,CASRPDRGLYGYTF
.,TRBJ2-7,TRBV6-1,.,TGTGCCAGCAGACCTAACACAGTGTGGCTGTCCTTC,CASRPNTVWLSF
.,TRBJ1-2,TRBV27,.,TGTGCCAGCAGTTTAAGGGGGGGAATCGGCTACACCTTC,CASSLRGGIGYTF
.,TRBJ2-2,TRBV7-9,.,TGTGCCAGCAGCCCTCCACTAGCTTCCGTGACCGGGGAGCTGTTTTTT,CASSPPLASVTGELFF
TRBD1,TRBJ1-2,TRBV5-4,once,TGTGCCAGCAGCTGGGACAGGGCTAACTATGGCTACACCTTC,CASSWDRANYGYTF
TRBD2,TRBJ2-7,TRBV5-1,.,TGCGCCCCCGGACCGGCTAGCGGGAGTTACGAGCAGTACTTC,CAPGPASGSYEQYF
.,TRBJ1-5,TRBV21-1,.,TGTGCCAGCAGCCCACGCGGTACCCAGCATTTT,CASSPRGTQHF
.,TRBJ2-1,TRBV11-3,once,TGTGCCAGCAGCTTCGGTGTACGGGAAGCTGGGAATGAGCAGTTCTTC,CASSFGVREAGNEQFF
TRBD1,TRBJ1-4,TRBV27,.,TGTGCCAGCAGTTCAACAGGGGTCCCTAATGAAAAACTGTTTTTT,CASSSTGVPNEKLFF
.,TRBJ2-6,TRBV9,once,TGTGCCAGCAGCCCGTCTGGGGCCAACGTCCTGACTTTC,CASSPSGANVLTF
.,TRBJ2-4,TRBV5-1,.,TGCGCCAGCAGCTCCACAGGGAACATTCAGTACTTC,CASSSTGNIQYF
.,TRBJ1-4,TRBV4-1,few,TGCGCCAGCAGCCAAGTTTCAGGGGTTGAAAAACTGTTTTTT,CASSQVSGVEKLFF
.,TRBJ1-2,TRBV19,.,TGTGCCAGTAGTATGGGGCCGCGGTCTGGCTACACCTTC,CASSMGPRSGYTF
.,TRBJ2-7,TRBV2,few,TGTGCCAGCAGTGAAGGTATAGTGCCCTACGAGCAGTACTTC,CASSEGIVPYEQYF
.,TRBJ1-5,TRBV28,.,TGTGCCAGCACCACCAGGGGTCCAAATCAGCCCCAGCATTTT,CASTTRGPNQPQHF
TRBD2,TRBJ2-7,TRBV10-3,.,TGTGCCATCAGTGGGGGCGGGAGCCACTACGAGCAGTACTTC,CAISGGGSHYEQYF
TRBD2,TRBJ2-3,TRBV30,.,TGTGCACGGACTAGCGGGAACGCAGATACGCAGTATTTT,CARTSGNADTQYF
.,TRBJ2-2,TRBV9,.,TGTGCCAGCAGCGTAGCCCCAGGGGTGGGCACCGGGGAGCTGTTTTTT,CASSVAPGVGTGELFF
TRBD2,TRBJ2-3,TRBV27,.,TGTGCCAGCAGTCCCCGGACTAGACCAGATACGCAGTATTTT,CASSPRTRPDTQYF
.,TRBJ2-3,TRBV5-4,.,TGTGCCAGCAGCTCATCCCCCACAGGAACCCCTAGCACAGATACGCAGTATTTT,CASSSSPTGTPSTDTQYF
.,TRBJ2-5,TRBV5-1,few,TGCGCCAGCAGCAAGAGGGCAGGGGTTGGGGAAGAGACCCAGTACTTC,CASSKRAGVGEETQYF
TRBD2,TRBJ2-1,TRBV7-9,.,TGTGCCAGCACCACACTAGCGGGCTCCTACAATGAGCAGTTCTTC,CASTTLAGSYNEQFF
.,TRBJ2-5,TRBV5-1,.,TGCGCCAGCAGCTTAGGGACTCAAGGGGAGACCCAGTACTTC,CASSLGTQGETQYF
.,TRBJ2-5,TRBV12-5,once,TGTGCTAGTGGCCTCAGGGGAGAAGAGACCCAGTACTTC,CASGLRGEETQYF
.,TRBJ2-3,TRBV30,.,TGTGCCTGGGGTTTTACTAGCACAGATACGCAGTATTTT,CAWGFTSTDTQYF
.,TRBJ2-7,TRBV19,.,TGTGCCAGTAGTACTGGATCGCGGTGGGAGCAGTACTTC,CASSTGSRWEQYF
TRBD1,TRBJ2-7,TRBV19,.,TGTGCCATCCGACAGGGGGACTACGAGCAGTACTTC,CAIRQGDYEQYF
.,TRBJ1-2,TRBV7-9,.,TGTGCCAGCAGCCTAAGACAGGCCGCGTCCTCATTGGGCTACACCTTC,CASSLRQAASSLGYTF
TRBD2,TRBJ2-1,TRBV10-3,.,TGTGCCATCAGTGAGTCGAGTAGCGGGAGCCACAATGAGCAGTTCTTC,CAISESSSGSHNEQFF
.,TRBJ1-1,TRBV4-2,.,TGTGCCAGCAGCCCAGCTTCTTTGGAGGGTCGAAGTGAAGCTTTCTTT,CASSPASLEGRSEAFF
.,TRBJ2-5,TRBV5-1,.,TGCGCCAGCAGCTTGGCCCTCGGGACCCAGTACTTC,CASSLALGTQYF
TRBD2,TRBJ2-3,TRBV7-3,.,TGTGCCAGCAGCTTAAGAGCGGGAGGGCCGTCGGTTGTAGATACGCAGTATTTT,CASSLRAGGPSVVDTQYF
.,TRBJ2-5,TRBV30,few,TGTGCCTGGAGTGTACAGGCAGCTGGGGTGACCCAGTACTTC,CAWSVQAAGVTQYF
TRBD1,TRBJ2-7,TRBV11-2,.,TGTGCCAGCAGTATAGCCAGGGGGACATCCTACGAGCAGTACTTC,CASSIARGTSYEQYF
.,TRBJ1-2,TRBV4-1,.,TGCGCCAGCAGCCAAGAGTTAACGGAAGCGGGCTATGGCTACACCTTC,CASSQELTEAGYGYTF
.,TRBJ1-2,TRBV27,.,TGTGCCAGCAGTTATGACGGGTTTGGCTACACCTTC,CASSYDGFGYTF
.,TRBJ2-5,TRBV11-3,.,TGTGCCAGCAGCTTAGGGAGGTCCCCCGGGGAGACCCAGTACTTC,CASSLGRSPGETQYF
TRBD2,TRBJ2-7,TRBV28,.,TGTGCCAGCAGTTTTTCCCTAGCGGGGCTCTCCTACGAGCAGTACTTC,CASSFSLAGLSYEQYF
.,TRBJ1-1,TRBV5-8,.,TGTGCCAGCAGCTTCCGGGACTCCCTTGGGAACACTGAAGCTTTCTTT,CASSFRDSLGNTEAFF
.,TRBJ2-2,TRBV28,.,TGTGCCAGCAGTTACAGAAACACCGGGGAGCTGTTTTTT,CASSYRNTGELFF
.,TRBJ1-5,TRBV6-5,.,TGTGCCAGCAGGAGGACAGCGAATCAGCCCCAGCATTTT,CASRRTANQPQHF
.,TRBJ2-7,TRBV4-1,.,TGCGCCAGCAGCCAAGATTACCGGGTTGGGGAGCAGTACTTC,CASSQDYRVGEQYF
.,TRBJ2-7,TRBV6-5,.,TGTGCCAGCAGTTACGGGTTAGTCGGGTACGAGCAGTACTTC,CASSYGLVGYEQYF
.,TRBJ2-3,TRBV6-5,.,TGTGCCAGCAGTTACCGGGGGAGCACAGATACGCAGTATTTT,CASSYRGSTDTQYF
TRBD2,TRBJ2-1,TRBV11-2,.,TGTGCCAGCTCCTCGGGGGGGTACAATGAGCAGTTCTTC,CASSSGGYNEQFF
TRBD1,TRBJ1-6,TRBV28,.,TGTGCCAGCAGACCACAGGGGCATTTTGGTTCACCCCTCCACTTT,CASRPQGHFGSPLHF
.,TRBJ2-5,TRBV15,.,TGTGCCACCAGCAGTCTCGTGGAGACCCAGTACTTC,CATSSLVETQYF
TRBD2,TRBJ2-7,TRBV2,.,TGTGCCAGCAGTGGTCTAGCGGGAGCGTACGAGCAGTACTTC,CASSGLAGAYEQYF
.,TRBJ2-1,TRBV12-5,.,TGTGCTAGTGGTCCCGGCCTGGCGGGCGACTCCGATGAGCAGTTCTTC,CASGPGLAGDSDEQFF
TRBD2,TRBJ2-3,TRBV10-3,.,TGTGCCATCGAATCCCGGACTAGCGGGAGTTCAGATACGCAGTATTTT,CAIESRTSGSSDTQYF
.,TRBJ2-5,TRBV7-5,.,TGTGCCAGAGCTACAGGGGGCGGGAGTTCGTGGGAGACCCAGTACTTC,CARATGGGSSWETQYF
TRBD1,TRBJ1-6,TRBV27,once,TGTGCCAGCAGTCCCTGGGACAGGCTAAATTCACCCCTCCACTTT,CASSPWDRLNSPLHF
.,TRBJ1-4,TRBV7-2,.,TGTGCCAGCACCCCTGGGGGGACAACTAATGAAAAACTGTTTTTT,CASTPGGTTNEKLFF